This entry features one T cell receptor beta chain sequence. Its target is not known. The CDR3 length is 14 residues. Per germline, CDR1 MNHEY and CDR2 SMNVEV (reference sequence). The ends were cut back, 2 bases at V and 5 bases at J, with 10 bases in the middle. This record belongs to a study of beta chain features in type 1 diabetes. At the level of the study: What patients shared with healthy donors was a similar profile of age, gender and cell yields. Study conclusions and caveats: Significant though moderate, a shortening of TCRB CDR3s appeared in all four CD4+ subsets of Type 1 diabetes patients.

A single heparinised draw of approximately 0.11 L on average was taken per donor. All of the isolated RNA was reverse transcribed, so expressed TCRB transcripts were sequenced. Assay: immunoSEQ multiplex PCR; the TCRdb copy retains only in-frame clones and omits some. Among 300,000 to 450,000 clones listed, about 10% were seen once. The TCR originated in a man in his thirties or forties with type 1 diabetes. The rearrangement links TRBV27 to TRBJ2-1; D assignment may be TRBD1 or TRBD2 (5 bases each). Sequencing was performed on central memory CD4+ T cells from blood. The CDR3 spells CASSLRGVDNEQFF. The CDR3 DNA sequence: TGTGCCAGCAGTTTAAGAGGGGTTGACAATGAGCAGTTCTTC.